This T cell receptor (beta chain) was recovered during a study of blood T cell repertoires in COVID-19. Clones were read by immunoSEQ multiplex PCR, and TCRdb kept only the in-frame ones, dropping some. The sample records 85,000 to 110,000 clones, 75% to 90% being singletons. Trimming removed 7 bases from V and 7 bases from J; junction bases left unmatched: 15. The CDR3 has 18 residues. Germline loops: CDR1 SGHNT, CDR2 YENEEA. Sequenced sample: peripheral blood. The V and J genes are TRBV11-3 and TRBJ2-1, with TRBD2 identical over 14 bases. The sequence was obtained from a human donor in a cohort sampled during active or convalescent COVID-19. CDR3 sequence reads: CASNPGTSGGLGMNEQFF. The CDR3 DNA follows: TGTGCCAGCAATCCCGGGACTAGCGGGGGTCTAGGGATGAATGAGCAGTTCTTC.